The source of this TCR beta chain is a study of early T cells in non-severe SARS-CoV-2 infection. Background on the study: Chains were not paired, and sequencing was done on bulk RNA from unsorted whole blood.

Broader study findings: In VDJdb matching, anti-spike CD8 responses were favored while private and CD4 specificities went missing.

Each single cDNA molecule received a unique molecular identifier. TCRdb re-analysed the 5' RACE reads in MiXCR, keeping a single row per CDR3 protein. The repertoire holds around 57,000 distinct CDR3 sequences, with 6.2% as singletons. This clonotype was recorded at least ten times. Its target is unknown. The CDR3 totals 11 residues. Trimming at V came to 6 bases and at J to 6 bases, leaving 2 bases not matched to a gene. Germline CDR1 SQVTM, CDR2 ANQGSEA. The sample was whole blood. The source of this sequence is an adult who was a healthcare worker with PCR-confirmed SARS-CoV-2 infection or an uninfected control (not recorded which). The chain recombines TRBV29-1 with TRBJ1-2; 9 positions match TRBD1. The CDR3 sequence is CSVTGGDGYTF. CDR3 in DNA: TGCAGCGTGACAGGGGGAGATGGCTACACCTTC.